This TCR beta chain stems from a study of radiotherapy plus CTLA-4 blockade in lung cancer. CDR3 size: 15 residues. Germline values: CDR1 MNHEY, CDR2 SVGAGI. Unmatched junction bases numbered 3, after V lost 5 bases and J lost 4 bases. The count of this clone is one. Method: immunoSEQ multiplex PCR; TCRdb's copy keeps in-frame clones and lacks some. This sample carries 100,000 to 150,000 clones, about 87% of them seen once, and the ten largest clones take under 8%. Here the sequenced sample was peripheral blood, taken from a patient treated with radiotherapy plus ipilimumab. This sequence was found in a human donor with non-small cell lung cancer that progressed on radiotherapy plus ipilimumab. This sequence joins TRBV6-5 and TRBJ2-1, with 12 bases that match TRBD2. The CDR3 region has the DNA TGTGCCAGCAGTCTAGCGGGAGGGACTTACAATGAGCAGTTCTTC. Translated, it gives CASSLAGGTYNEQFF.